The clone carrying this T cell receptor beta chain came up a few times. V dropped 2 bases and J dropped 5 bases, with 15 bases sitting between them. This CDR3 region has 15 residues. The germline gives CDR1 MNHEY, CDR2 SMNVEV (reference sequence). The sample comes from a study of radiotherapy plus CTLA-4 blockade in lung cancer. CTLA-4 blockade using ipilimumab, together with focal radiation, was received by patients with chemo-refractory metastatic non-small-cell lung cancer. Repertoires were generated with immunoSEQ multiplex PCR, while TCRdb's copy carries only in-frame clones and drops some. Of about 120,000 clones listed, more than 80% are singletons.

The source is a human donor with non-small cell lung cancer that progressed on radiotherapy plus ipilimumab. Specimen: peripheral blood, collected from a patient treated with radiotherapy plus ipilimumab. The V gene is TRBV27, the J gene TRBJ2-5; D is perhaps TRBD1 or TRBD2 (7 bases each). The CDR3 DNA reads TGTGCCAGCAGTTTACGTTCCAGGGGGGGGGAGACCCAGTACTTC. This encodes CASSLRSRGGETQYF.